This T cell receptor (beta chain) emerged from a study of naive and memory T cell subsets. Broader study findings: Possibly reflecting memory cells re-expressing CD45RA, a few larger clonotypes occurred in naive repertoires, especially CD8. TCR abundance followed a power law differing between naive and memory subsets.

Points on this clonotype: Its specificity is not known.

Both TRBC1 and TRBC2 were covered by a beta constant-region primer of two equimolar oligonucleotides. TCRdb redid the calling of the UMI-ligation and nested PCR reads with MiXCR, one entry per CDR3 protein. The sample shows 140,000 to 150,000 distinct CDR3 sequences, more than 15% of them seen only once. From germline, CDR1 is SGHTA and CDR2 FQGNSA. CDR3 size: 14 residues. Trimming took off 5 bases at V and 1 base at J, with 12 bases between the two ends. The sequence was collected from a human donor in good health. Input material: naive CD4+ T cells from blood. The chain combines TRBV7-2 with TRBJ2-7; the D is unclear. CDR3 in amino acids: CASSPTSQSYEQYF. Written as DNA, the CDR3 is TGTGCCAGCAGCCCAACCTCACAATCCTACGAGCAGTACTTC. Full variable domain (outside the CDR3, taken from reference TRBV7-2 and TRBJ2-7): GAGVSQSPSNKVTEKGKDVELRCDPISGHTALYWYRQSLGQGLEFLIYFQGNSAPDKSGLPSDRFSAERTGGSVSTLTIQRTQQEDSAVYLCASSPTSQSYEQYFGPGTRLTVT.